These T cell receptor beta chains were read from a single sample in a study of blood T cell repertoires in COVID-19. The data were produced by immunoSEQ multiplex PCR, yet TCRdb's version contains in-frame clones alone and is incomplete. The sample lists about 180,000 clones; roughly 81% were seen once. What was sequenced was peripheral blood. These receptors all stem from a woman in her 50s with COVID-19, enrolled during active disease. Both conserved end residues are part of each CDR3. D genes are given only for firm matches.

V gene	J gene	D gene	CDR3 DNA	CDR3 protein
TRBV15	TRBJ1-6	.	TGTGCCACCAGCAGAGATATTTTAGGGAGGGACCTCCACTTT	CATSRDILGRDLHF
TRBV30	TRBJ2-7	.	TGTGCCTGGAGTGTACTGATCTACGAGCAGTACTTC	CAWSVLIYEQYF
TRBV4-2	TRBJ2-1	TRBD2	TGTGCCAGCAGCCATCCCGGGACTAGCGGGGATAGGGGTGAGCAGTTCTTC	CASSHPGTSGDRGEQFF
TRBV28	TRBJ1-5	.	TGTGCCGGTCGGGCGGGGTTTAGCAATCAGCCCCAGCATTTT	CAGRAGFSNQPQHF
TRBV30	TRBJ1-1	.	TGTGCCTGGAGCTCGCGCAGGGGCACCGGGCCTGTAGCTTTCTTT	CAWSSRRGTGPVAFF
TRBV11-3	TRBJ2-5	TRBD2	TGTGCCAGCAGCTTGAGCCGGGGGGAAGAGACCCAGTACTTC	CASSLSRGEETQYF
TRBV7-2	TRBJ2-3	TRBD2	TGTGCCAGCAGCTTAGAGAGGATTGGCGGGGGGGCATCAGATACGCAGTATTTT	CASSLERIGGGASDTQYF
TRBV6-2/TRBV6-3	TRBJ2-3	TRBD2	TGTGCCAGCAGTTATACTAGCGGGGGGTTAGGGGTGCAGTATTTT	CASSYTSGGLGVQYF
TRBV6-5	TRBJ1-4	TRBD1	TGTGCCAGCAGTTACACCACAGGGGGCCTTAATGAAAAACTGTTTTTT	CASSYTTGGLNEKLFF
TRBV10-2	TRBJ2-4	.	TGCGCCAGCAGCGACACTAGTGGGGCCAAAAACATTCAGTACTTC	CASSDTSGAKNIQYF